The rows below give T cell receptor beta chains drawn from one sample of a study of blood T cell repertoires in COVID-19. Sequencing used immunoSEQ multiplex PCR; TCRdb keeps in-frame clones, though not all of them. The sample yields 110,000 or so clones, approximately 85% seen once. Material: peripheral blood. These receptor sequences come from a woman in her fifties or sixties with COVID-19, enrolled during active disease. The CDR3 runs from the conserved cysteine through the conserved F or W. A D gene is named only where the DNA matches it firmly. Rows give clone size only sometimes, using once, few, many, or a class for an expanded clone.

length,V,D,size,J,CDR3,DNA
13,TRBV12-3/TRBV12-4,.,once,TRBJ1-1,CASSFTGNTEAFF,TGTGCCAGCAGTTTCACAGGGAACACTGAAGCTTTCTTT
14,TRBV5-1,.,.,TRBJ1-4,CASSPGTEVEKLFF,TGCGCCAGCAGCCCCGGAACGGAGGTAGAAAAACTGTTTTTT
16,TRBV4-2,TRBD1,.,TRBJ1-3,CASSQASTGAGNTIYF,TGTGCCAGCAGCCAAGCCTCGACAGGGGCCGGAAACACCATATATTTT
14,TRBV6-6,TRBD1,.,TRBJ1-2,CASSYQTGGNGYTF,TGTGCCAGCAGTTACCAAACAGGGGGCAATGGCTACACCTTC
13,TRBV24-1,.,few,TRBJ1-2,CATSDTQNYGYTF,TGTGCCACCAGTGATACCCAGAACTATGGCTACACCTTC
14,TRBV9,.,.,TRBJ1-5,CASSSGEFSQPQHF,TGTGCCAGCAGCTCAGGGGAGTTTAGTCAGCCCCAGCATTTT
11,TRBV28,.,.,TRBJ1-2,CASSTSVGYTF,TGTGCCAGCAGTACAAGCGTTGGCTACACCTTC
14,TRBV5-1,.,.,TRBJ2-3,CASSLGLNTDTQYF,TGCGCCAGCAGCTTGGGACTAAACACAGATACGCAGTATTTT
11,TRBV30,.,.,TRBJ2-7,CAWSASYEQYF,TGTGCCTGGAGTGCCAGCTACGAGCAGTACTTC
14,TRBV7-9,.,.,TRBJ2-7,CASSLATVVTMQYF,TGTGCCAGCAGCTTAGCGACAGTCGTTACGATGCAGTACTTC
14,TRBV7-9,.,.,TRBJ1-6,CASTPSGENSPLHF,TGTGCCAGCACCCCGAGCGGGGAGAATTCACCCCTCCACTTT
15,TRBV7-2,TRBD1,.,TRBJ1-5,CASSFTGTGYQPQHF,TGTGCCAGCAGCTTTACCGGGACAGGGTACCAGCCCCAGCATTTT
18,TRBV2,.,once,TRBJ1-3,CASSEALPGESSGNTIYF,TGTGCCAGCAGTGAAGCGCTTCCGGGGGAAAGCTCTGGAAACACCATATATTTT
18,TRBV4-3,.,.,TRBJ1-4,CASSYQGLGPATNEKLFF,TGCGCCAGCTCATACCAGGGGCTGGGGCCTGCAACTAATGAAAAACTGTTTTTT
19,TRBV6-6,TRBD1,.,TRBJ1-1,CASSPTFGQAWKMNTEAFF,TGTGCCAGCAGTCCGACCTTTGGACAGGCCTGGAAGATGAACACTGAAGCTTTCTTT
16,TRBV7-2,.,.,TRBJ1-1,CASSLVPQGRITEAFF,TGTGCCAGCAGCTTAGTCCCCCAGGGTCGGATCACTGAAGCTTTCTTT
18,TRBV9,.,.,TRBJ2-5,CASSVVGQGSWAQETQYF,TGTGCCAGCAGCGTAGTTGGGCAGGGGTCATGGGCGCAGGAGACCCAGTACTTC
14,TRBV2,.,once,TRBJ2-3,CASRAGLGTDTQYF,TGTGCCAGCAGGGCGGGACTTGGCACAGATACGCAGTATTTT
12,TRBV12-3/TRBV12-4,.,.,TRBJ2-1,CASSFWPAEQFF,TGTGCCAGCAGTTTTTGGCCCGCTGAGCAGTTCTTC
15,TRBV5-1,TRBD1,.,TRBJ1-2,CASSFGRGRSYGYTF,TGCGCCAGCAGTTTCGGCAGGGGGCGAAGCTATGGCTACACCTTC
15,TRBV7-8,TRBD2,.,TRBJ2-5,CASSPPGLARETQYF,TGTGCCAGCAGCCCTCCAGGACTAGCCAGAGAGACCCAGTACTTC
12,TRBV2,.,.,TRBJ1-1,CASTGRDTEAFF,TGTGCCAGCACCGGCAGGGACACTGAAGCTTTCTTT
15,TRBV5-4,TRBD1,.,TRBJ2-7,CASGLEPGGPYEQYF,TGTGCCAGCGGGTTGGAACCAGGGGGCCCCTACGAGCAGTACTTC
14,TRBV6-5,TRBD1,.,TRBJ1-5,CASRQGAGNQPQHF,TGTGCCAGCAGACAGGGGGCCGGGAATCAGCCCCAGCATTTT
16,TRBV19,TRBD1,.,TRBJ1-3,CASTRTGSLSGNTIYF,TGTGCCAGTACCCGGACAGGGTCCCTCTCTGGAAACACCATATATTTT
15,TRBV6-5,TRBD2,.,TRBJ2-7,CASSPGLANFHEQYF,TGTGCCAGCAGCCCGGGACTAGCGAACTTCCACGAGCAGTACTTC
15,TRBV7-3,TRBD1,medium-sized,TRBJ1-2,CASSPGQVASYGYTF,TGTGCCAGCAGCCCCGGACAGGTAGCTTCCTATGGCTACACCTTC
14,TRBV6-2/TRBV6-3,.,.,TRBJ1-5,CASSYTRANQPQHF,TGTGCCAGCAGTTACACTCGAGCAAATCAGCCCCAGCATTTT
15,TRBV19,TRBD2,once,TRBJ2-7,CASSRGGVPSYEQYF,TGTGCCAGTAGTAGGGGGGGAGTCCCCAGCTACGAGCAGTACTTC
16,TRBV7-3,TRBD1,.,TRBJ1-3,CASSSDRDSSGNTIYF,TGTGCCAGCAGCTCAGACCGGGACAGCTCTGGAAACACCATATATTTT
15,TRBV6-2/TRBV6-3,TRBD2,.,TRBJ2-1,CASSWASGGYNEQFF,TGTGCCAGCAGTTGGGCTAGCGGGGGCTACAATGAGCAGTTCTTC
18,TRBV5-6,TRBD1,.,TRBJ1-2,CASSVVGYGTEFFYGYTF,TGTGCCAGCAGCGTTGTGGGGTACGGGACAGAGTTTTTCTATGGCTACACCTTC
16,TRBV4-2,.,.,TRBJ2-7,CASSSGVGDSSYEQYF,TGTGCCAGCAGTTCGGGGGTGGGGGACAGCTCCTACGAGCAGTACTTC
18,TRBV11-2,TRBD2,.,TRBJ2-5,CASSLDWGQRGTQETQYF,TGTGCCAGCAGCTTAGATTGGGGCCAGCGGGGGACGCAAGAGACCCAGTACTTC
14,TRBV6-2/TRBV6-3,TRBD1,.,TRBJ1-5,CASSGITGAQPQHF,TGTGCCAGCAGTGGGATCACAGGGGCTCAGCCCCAGCATTTT
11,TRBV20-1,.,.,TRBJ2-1,CSVPDSAEQFF,TGCAGTGTCCCGGACAGTGCAGAGCAGTTCTTC
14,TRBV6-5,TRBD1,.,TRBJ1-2,CASSSGTGAYGYTF,TGTGCCAGCAGTTCCGGGACAGGGGCCTATGGCTACACCTTC
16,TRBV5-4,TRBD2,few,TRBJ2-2,CATSGGGALNTGELFF,TGTGCCACATCTGGCGGGGGGGCCTTGAACACCGGGGAGCTGTTTTTT
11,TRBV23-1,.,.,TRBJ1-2,CASSQTLRLTF,TGCGCCAGCAGTCAAACGCTGAGGCTCACCTTC
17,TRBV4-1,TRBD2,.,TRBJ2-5,CASSQADVAGGQETQYF,TGCGCCAGCAGCCAAGCGGATGTGGCGGGGGGGCAGGAGACCCAGTACTTC
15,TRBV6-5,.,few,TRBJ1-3,CAGEGRGISGNTIYF,TGTGCCGGGGAGGGGCGGGGGATCTCTGGAAACACCATATATTTT
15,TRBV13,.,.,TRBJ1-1,CASSFRAQMNTEAFF,TGTGCCAGCAGCTTTAGAGCGCAGATGAACACTGAAGCTTTCTTT
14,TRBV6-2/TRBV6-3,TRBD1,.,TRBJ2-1,CASSPGQTLNEQFF,TGTGCCAGCAGTCCGGGACAGACTCTCAATGAGCAGTTCTTC
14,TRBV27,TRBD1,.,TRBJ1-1,CASRSTGGWTEAFF,TGTGCCAGCAGATCGACAGGGGGTTGGACTGAAGCTTTCTTT
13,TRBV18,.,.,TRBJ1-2,CASSPLQAYGYTF,TGTGCCAGCTCACCACTACAGGCTTATGGCTACACCTTC